The entry below describes one T cell receptor (beta chain). The data were taken from a study of blood T cell repertoires in COVID-19. The overall study: Samples representing acute and convalescent COVID-19 were sourced from the United States, Italy and Spain. T cells, B-cell-depleted T cells, or PBMCs supplied cDNA or gDNA.

Libraries were prepared by immunoSEQ multiplex PCR; TCRdb keeps only in-frame clonotypes and omits some of them. The data show about 74,000 clones, about 88% seen once. V lost 6 bases to trimming and J lost 1 base; unmatched junction nucleotides: 5. Germline V gene data show CDR1 as MRHNA and CDR2 as SNTAGT. This CDR3 is built from 14 residues. The receptor's source is a man between 65 and 85 years old with active or convalescent COVID-19. The chain uses TRBV6-4 and TRBJ1-1; the match to TRBD1 covers 7 bases. Sequences were obtained from peripheral blood. The CDR3 sequence is CASRSTGANTEAFF. The CDR3 DNA sequence: TGTGCCAGCAGGTCCACAGGGGCGAACACTGAAGCTTTCTTT.